What follows are 14 T cell receptor beta chains derived from one specimen sequenced in a study of cytomegalovirus exposure and HLA in healthy donors. In the PCR, 60 Vbeta and 13 Jbeta primers were used. Clones were sequenced by immunoSEQ multiplex PCR, and TCRdb holds only the in-frame ones, with some missing. The table shows 75,000 to 100,000 clones, with around 76% occurring only once. Input material: PBMCs. These receptors all come from a man younger than 45 in good health and CMV-seronegative.

V usage is TRBV7-2 and J usage is TRBJ2-1; 12 bases fit TRBD2. The CDR3 contains 18 residues. Germline CDR1 SGHTA, CDR2 FQGNSA. V was clipped by 0 bases and J by 5 bases; unmatched bases: 8. CDR3 DNA sequence: TGTGCCAGCAGCTTAGCGTTCCGACTAGCGGGAGCCAACAATGAGCAGTTCTTC. Translation gives CASSLAFRLAGANNEQFF.

This clone came up a few times. The chain combines TRBV9 with TRBJ1-1; D is ambiguous. The CDR3 length is 14 residues. V lost 0 bases and J lost 0, with 6 bases in between. Germline V CDR1 and CDR2: SGDLS, YYNGEE. The CDR3 region is CASSVGQMNTEAFF. The CDR3 nucleotides are TGTGCCAGCAGCGTAGGGCAGATGAACACTGAAGCTTTCTTT.

V usage is TRBV7-3 and J usage is TRBJ1-1, with D possibly TRBD1 on 6 matching bases. Germline V gives CDR1 SGHTA, CDR2 FQGTGA. The CDR3 length is 13 residues. Trimming took 5 bases from V and 5 from J, leaving 12 bases between them. CDR3 in DNA: TGTGCCAGCAGCCCCCAACAGGGAACTGAAGCTTTCTTT. This gives the protein CASSPQQGTEAFF.

This rearrangement joins TRBV28 to TRBJ1-5; 9 bases line up with TRBD1. Germline V gene sequence: CDR1 MDHEN, CDR2 SYDVKM. V lost 3 bases and J lost 2; bases outside the gene matches: 14. The CDR3 sequence is 19 residues long. CDR3 sequence reads: CASSFLTGQGFIRNQPQHF. In DNA form, the CDR3 reads TGTGCCAGCAGTTTCCTGACGGGACAGGGATTCATCCGCAATCAGCCCCAGCATTTT.

The V and J genes are TRBV28 and TRBJ2-7; 10 bases are shared with TRBD1. Per germline, CDR1 MDHEN and CDR2 SYDVKM. Unmatched junction bases numbered 0, after V lost 2 bases and J lost 2 bases. CDR3 length: 14 residues. The CDR3 coding sequence is TGTGCCAGCAGTTTAGGGACAGGGGCCTACGAGCAGTACGTC. Its protein product is CASSLGTGAYEQYV.

The genes are TRBV2 and TRBJ1-6; unclear D gene. With 4 bases removed from V and 3 bases from J, the gap between germline ends came to 16 bases. There are 17 residues in the CDR3. Germline V CDR1 and CDR2: SNHLY, FYNNEI. The CDR3 region is CASSVRESGNYNSPLHF. CDR3 in DNA: TGTGCCAGCAGTGTGCGGGAATCAGGAAACTATAATTCACCCCTCCACTTT.

This clone was picked up one time. The V and J genes are TRBV6-1 and TRBJ2-1; 12 nucleotides agree with TRBD2. The germline V gene encodes CDR1 MNHNS and CDR2 SASEGT. The V and J ends lost 7 bases and 0 bases, in that order; junction bases with no gene match: 1. This CDR3 contains 15 residues. DNA for the CDR3: TGTGCCAGCAAACTAGCGGGAGGCTCCTACAATGAGCAGTTCTTC. Translating it yields CASKLAGGSYNEQFF.

The chain is built from TRBV15 and TRBJ1-1; D ambiguous. The CDR3 totals 13 residues. CDR1 and CDR2 (germline): LNHNV, YYDKDF (reference sequence). The V gene lost 5 bases and the J gene lost 1 base, with 8 bases spanning the gap. The CDR3 loop is CATSDEGNTEAFF. The CDR3 DNA is TGTGCCACCAGCGATGAGGGGAACACTGAAGCTTTCTTT.

This sequence joins TRBV7-9 and TRBJ1-1; a weak D match, TRBD1 (5 bases). Trimming removed 5 bases from V and 0 bases from J, with 13 bases in between. Germline CDR1 is SEHNR and CDR2 is FQNEAQ (reference sequence). This CDR3 is built from 15 residues. The CDR3 loop is CASSPQTAVNTEAFF. CDR3 nucleotides: TGTGCCAGCAGCCCCCAGACAGCCGTGAACACTGAAGCTTTCTTT. The variable domain in full, with the rest retrieved from reference TRBV7-9 and TRBJ1-1, is DTGVSQNPRHKITKRGQNVTFRCDPISEHNRLYWYRQTLGQGPEFLTYFQNEAQLEKSRLLSDRFSAERPKGSFSTLEIQRTEQGDSAMYLCASSPQTAVNTEAFFGQGTRLTVV.

The sample holds a few counts of this clone. The rearrangement links TRBV4-3 to TRBJ1-2; unclear D gene. The V end was cut by 3 bases, the J end by 0 bases, with 8 bases between. This CDR3 contains 14 residues. The germline V gene encodes CDR1 LGHNA and CDR2 YSLEER. The CDR3 DNA follows: TGCGCCAGCAGCCATCCCGGGACTAACTATGGCTACACCTTC. It codes for CASSHPGTNYGYTF.

The genes are TRBV11-2 and TRBJ1-5, with 8 positions matching TRBD1. Germline V gives CDR1 SGHAT, CDR2 FQNNGV. The CDR3 has 18 residues. J lost 3 bases, V lost 1 base, and 11 bases had no gene match. CDR3 protein: CASSLGATSTGANQPQHF. CDR3 in DNA: TGTGCCAGCAGCTTAGGAGCAACCTCGACAGGGGCCAATCAGCCCCAGCATTTT.

This clone was counted a single time. The chain recombines TRBV27 with TRBJ2-3; D call uncertain. The V gene lost 3 bases and the J gene lost 7 bases, with 5 bases spanning the gap. Germline V gene sequence: CDR1 MNHEY, CDR2 SMNVEV (reference sequence). This CDR3 region has 11 residues. CDR3 sequence (DNA): TGTGCCAGCAGTTTTCTTAATACGCAGTATTTT. Amino acid sequence: CASSFLNTQYF.

V is TRBV19 and J is TRBJ1-2; weak D call: TRBD1 (5 bases). With 1 base removed from V and 2 bases from J, the gap between germline ends came to 11 bases. Germline V gene sequence: CDR1 LNHDA, CDR2 SQIVND (reference sequence). The length of the CDR3 is 15 residues. The CDR3 DNA follows: TGTGCCAGTAGTATAGTTGGGGCGGGGAACTATGGCTACACCTTC. Its translation: CASSIVGAGNYGYTF.

V usage is TRBV25-1 and J usage is TRBJ2-2; 9 bases are shared with TRBD2. J was trimmed by 5 bases and V by 3 bases; bases with no gene match: 10. This CDR3 contains 17 residues. The V gene's germline CDR1 is MGHDK and CDR2 SYGVNS. The CDR3 coding sequence is TGTGCCAGCAGTGATTATATAAGCCTAGCGGGAACCGGGGAGCTGTTTTTT. Translated: CASSDYISLAGTGELFF.